Following are 23 T cell receptor beta chains from one sample sequenced in a study of T cell responses to AZD1222 COVID-19 vaccine. Data came from immunoSEQ multiplex PCR; TCRdb stores just in-frame clones and leaves some out. The repertoire consists of 100,000 to 150,000 clones, with about nine tenths occurring once and the leading ten covering 5% to 7.5%. Sequenced here: peripheral blood, sampled on day 0 of AZD1222 vaccination. The receptors come from an adult in good health.

The rearrangement uses TRBV19 and TRBJ1-2; D may be TRBD1 (5 bases). The CDR3 extends over 13 amino acids. V was shortened by 6 bases and J by 8 bases, with 16 bases between the two germline ends. Germline V gives CDR1 LNHDA, CDR2 SQIVND (reference sequence). This CDR3 reads CASRSDSLGGYTF. The DNA for the CDR3 is TGTGCCAGTAGATCCGACAGTCTTGGCGGCTACACCTTC.

V and J are TRBV27 and TRBJ1-5; no clear D gene. Per the germline V gene, CDR1 is MNHEY and CDR2 is SMNVEV (reference sequence). Trimming removed 3 bases at V and 9 bases at J, with 12 bases between. CDR3 length equals 13 residues. CDR3 sequence: CASSLKGDMPQHF. The CDR3 DNA sequence: TGTGCCAGCAGTTTGAAGGGTGATATGCCCCAGCATTTT.

This rearrangement joins TRBV11-2 to TRBJ1-2, with D uncertain. Germline V gene lookup returns CDR1 SGHAT and CDR2 FQNNGV. Trimming removed 6 bases from V and 3 bases from J, with 11 bases in between. The CDR3 is made up of 13 amino acids. CDR3 DNA: TGTGCCAGCAGTCGGGTGGGTCACTATGGCTACACCTTC. This translates into CASSRVGHYGYTF.

This chain connects TRBV5-4 to TRBJ1-2; a weak D match, TRBD1 (5 bases). CDR1 and CDR2 from the germline V gene are SGHNT and YYREEE (reference sequence). The CDR3 extends over 14 amino acids. V lost 0 bases to trimming and J lost 5 bases, with 11 bases between them. The CDR3, as DNA: TGTGCCAGCAGCTTGGCAGGGTCCCTTTATGGCTACACCTTC. Amino acid sequence: CASSLAGSLYGYTF. The complete variable domain, with remaining parts taken from reference TRBV5-4 and TRBJ1-2, reads ETGVTQSPTHLIKTRGQQVTLRCSSQSGHNTVSWYQQALGQGPQFIFQYYREEENGRGNFPPRFSGLQFPNYSSELNVNALELDDSALYLCASSLAGSLYGYTFGSGTRLTVV.

The chain links TRBV13 to TRBJ1-1, with D unresolved. Germline V CDR1 and CDR2: PRHDT, FYEKMQ (reference sequence). V gave up 5 bases and J gave up 9 bases, with 13 bases separating them. The CDR3 totals 12 residues. CDR3 nucleotide sequence: TGTGCCAGCAGCGCCCCGGGTCCTCAAGCTTTCTTT. Its protein is CASSAPGPQAFF.

V gene TRBV5-1 combines with J gene TRBJ1-1; the D is unclear. Germline-derived CDR1 and CDR2 are SGHRS and YFSETQ. The CDR3 consists of 14 residues. Trimming left V 5 bases short and J 3 bases short, with 14 bases between. The CDR3 DNA follows: TGCGCCAGCAGTACCGGACGGTCTCACACTGAAGCTTTCTTT. Amino acid sequence: CASSTGRSHTEAFF.

The V gene is TRBV6-5, the J gene TRBJ1-1; tentatively, D is TRBD1 (5 bases). V was cut by 7 bases and J by 0 bases, with 9 bases left in between. Looked up from germline, CDR1 is MNHEY and CDR2 is SVGAGI. The CDR3 totals 13 residues. This CDR3 is CASNPGMNTEAFF. The CDR3 region has the DNA TGTGCCAGCAATCCAGGGATGAACACTGAAGCTTTCTTT.

The rearrangement links TRBV27 to TRBJ1-1; D possibly corresponds to TRBD1 (6 bases). With 5 bases removed from V and 8 bases from J, the gap between germline ends came to 21 bases. This CDR3 spans 15 amino acids. Germline CDR1 is MNHEY and CDR2 is SMNVEV (reference sequence). CDR3 in amino acids: CASSPPPGEGDEAFF. The DNA for the CDR3 is TGTGCCAGCAGTCCACCCCCAGGGGAAGGGGACGAAGCTTTCTTT.

The chain combines TRBV2 with TRBJ2-6; 7 bases are a match to TRBD2. The CDR3 loop spans 15 amino acids. V dropped 6 bases and J dropped 2; count of bases not matched to a gene: 4. Germline V CDR1 and CDR2: SNHLY, FYNNEI. The CDR3 sequence: CASSLGGTGANVLTF. The CDR3 bases are TGTGCCAGCAGCCTGGGAGGGACTGGGGCCAACGTCCTGACTTTC.

This clone was detected once. This chain uses TRBV6-5 with TRBJ1-3, with D possibly being TRBD1 (5 bases). The V and J ends lost 2 bases and 2 bases respectively, with 7 bases between them. Germline values: CDR1 MNHEY, CDR2 SVGAGI. This CDR3 has 14 residues. The CDR3 region has the DNA TGTGCCAGCAGTTACCCGGGGGCTGGAAACACCATATATTTT. It encodes CASSYPGAGNTIYF.

This clone was detected only once. The chain has TRBV28 and TRBJ2-3; 9 bases line up with TRBD1. V lost 8 bases and J lost 4; bases outside the gene matches: 7. The germline gives CDR1 MDHEN, CDR2 SYDVKM. The CDR3 is 14 residues long. The CDR3 here is CASGRQGDSDTQYF. The CDR3 DNA is TGTGCCAGCGGTCGACAGGGGGACTCAGATACGCAGTATTTT.

The sample holds one count of this clone. The V gene is TRBV27, the J gene TRBJ2-3; weak D call: TRBD2 (6 bases). Germline-derived CDR1 and CDR2 are MNHEY and SMNVEV (reference sequence). There are 15 residues in the CDR3. V lost 4 bases and J lost 5, with 16 bases in between. Here the CDR3 reads CASSWTGVGGDTQYF. CDR3 nucleotide sequence: TGTGCCAGCAGTTGGACGGGGGTCGGTGGAGATACGCAGTATTTT.

The J gene is TRBJ2-2, the V gene TRBV5-4; D is unclear. The germline V gene has CDR1 SGHNT and CDR2 YYREEE (reference sequence). V was clipped by 5 bases and J by 1 base, with 12 bases between them. This CDR3 spans 15 amino acids. CDR3 in DNA: TGTGCCAGCAGGGTCGGAAGGGAGAACACCGGGGAGCTGTTTTTT. Its translation: CASRVGRENTGELFF.

CDR3 amino acids: CASSLSQGRVNTGELFF. DNA of the CDR3: TGTGCCAGCAGCCTCTCGCAAGGGCGGGTTAACACCGGGGAGCTGTTTTTT. V is TRBV3-1 (or the pseudogene TRBV3-2) and J is TRBJ2-2; possibly TRBD2 for D (5 bases). The germline V gene has CDR1 LGHDT and CDR2 YNNKEL (reference sequence). Trimming cost V 4 bases and J 2 bases, with 17 bases left between them. The CDR3 length is 17 residues.

The chain combines TRBV5-1 with TRBJ1-1, with 7 bases matching TRBD1. V was pared by 4 bases and J by 2 bases, with 8 bases of the junction left unmatched. The CDR3 is 15 amino acids. The germline CDR1 and CDR2 sequences are SGHRS and YFSETQ. In nucleotides, the CDR3 is TGCGCCAGCAGCATCAAACAGGGGTCTAACACTGAAGCTTTCTTT. Amino acid sequence: CASSIKQGSNTEAFF.

The chain couples TRBV7-9 to TRBJ1-1, with 8 positions matching TRBD1. CDR3 length equals 14 residues. V lost 2 bases to trimming and J lost 4 bases; unmatched junction nucleotides: 3. The germline CDR1 and CDR2 sequences are SEHNR and FQNEAQ (reference sequence). CDR3 region: CASSLQGARTEAFF. CDR3 DNA: TGTGCCAGCAGCTTACAGGGGGCGCGCACTGAAGCTTTCTTT. The entire variable domain, with the rest obtained from reference TRBV7-9 and TRBJ1-1, is as follows: DTGVSQNPRHKITKRGQNVTFRCDPISEHNRLYWYRQTLGQGPEFLTYFQNEAQLEKSRLLSDRFSAERPKGSFSTLEIQRTEQGDSAMYLCASSLQGARTEAFFGQGTRLTVV.

This clone was recorded once. The V and J genes are TRBV30 and TRBJ2-1; TRBD1 aligns across 7 bases. After removal of 3 bases from V and 9 bases from J, the junction contained 11 bases not matched to a gene. Germline loops: CDR1 GTSNPN, CDR2 SVGIG (reference sequence). This CDR3 has 14 residues. This chain's CDR3 is CAWRTVGGWGEQFF. CDR3 DNA: TGTGCCTGGAGAACGGTAGGGGGCTGGGGTGAGCAGTTCTTC.

V is TRBV27 and J is TRBJ1-1; TRBD1 might be the D (5 bases). The CDR3 length is 12 residues. In germline, CDR1 is MNHEY, CDR2 SMNVEV (reference sequence). With 7 bases removed from V and 8 bases from J, the gap between germline ends came to 14 bases. The CDR3 coding sequence is TGTGCCAGCATGGCCGGGGCCGAAGAAGCTTTCTTT. Encoded protein: CASMAGAEEAFF.

This clone is medium-sized within its sample. This chain links TRBV7-8 with TRBJ1-2; 9 nucleotides agree with TRBD1. The V and J ends lost 1 base and 1 base, in that order; junction bases with no gene match: 4. Germline CDR1 reads SGHVS; CDR2 reads FQNEAQ. This CDR3 comprises 16 residues. CDR3 DNA: TGTGCCAGCAGCTTAGGAGGGACAGGGAATAACTATGGCTACACCTTC. It encodes CASSLGGTGNNYGYTF.

This rearrangement joins TRBV6-5 to TRBJ1-4; a weak D match, TRBD1 (5 bases). CDR1 is MNHEY and CDR2 is SVGAGI in the germline V gene. The CDR3 has 14 amino acids. Trimming removed 6 bases at V and 0 bases at J, with 8 bases between. The CDR3 loop is CASSPTATNEKLFF. The CDR3 region has the DNA TGTGCCAGCAGCCCGACAGCAACTAATGAAAAACTGTTTTTT.

This clone was seen only once. The chain has TRBV5-1 and TRBJ1-2, with 8 nucleotides matching TRBD1. Trimming took 5 bases from V and 2 from J; bases not matched to a gene: 8. CDR1 is SGHRS and CDR2 is YFSETQ in the germline V gene. CDR3 length equals 15 residues. The CDR3 spells CASSSYGQGNYGYTF. CDR3 DNA sequence: TGCGCCAGCAGTTCCTACGGACAGGGAAACTATGGCTACACCTTC.

The J gene is TRBJ1-1, the V gene TRBV11-3; 7 nucleotides match TRBD1. Germline lookup yields CDR1 SGHNT and CDR2 YENEEA. This CDR3 has 13 amino acids. V lost 5 bases, J lost 4 bases, and 4 bases stayed unmatched. The CDR3 DNA follows: TGTGCCAGCAGCCCCAGGGGGAGCACTGAAGCTTTCTTT. Translating gives CASSPRGSTEAFF. The full variable domain, its missing parts supplied by reference TRBV11-3 and TRBJ1-1, is EAGVVQSPRYKIIEKKQPVAFWCNPISGHNTLYWYLQNLGQGPELLIRYENEEAVDDSQLPKDRFSAERLKGVDSTLKIQPAELGDSAVYLCASSPRGSTEAFFGQGTRLTVV.

The CDR3 region has the DNA TGCGCCAGCAGCCAAGACAGGGCAATGAACACTGAAGCTTTCTTT. It is translated as CASSQDRAMNTEAFF. J is TRBJ1-1 and V is TRBV4-3; possibly TRBD1 for D (5 bases). The CDR3 is 15 residues long. Trimming left V 0 bases short and J 0 bases short, with 8 bases between. The germline V gene has CDR1 LGHNA and CDR2 YSLEER.